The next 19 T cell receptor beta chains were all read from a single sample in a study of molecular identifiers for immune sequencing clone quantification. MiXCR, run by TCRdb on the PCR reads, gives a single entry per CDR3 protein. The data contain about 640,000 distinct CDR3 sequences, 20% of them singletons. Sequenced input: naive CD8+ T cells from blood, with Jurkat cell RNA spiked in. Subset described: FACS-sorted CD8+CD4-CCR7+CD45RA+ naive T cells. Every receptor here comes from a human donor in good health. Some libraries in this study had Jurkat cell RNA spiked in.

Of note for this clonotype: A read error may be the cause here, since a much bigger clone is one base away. CDR3 residues: CASSAPAGTSGRADSYKQYF. The CDR3 DNA follows: TGTGCCAGCAGCGCACCCGCCGGGACTAGCGGGAGGGCCGATTCGTACAAGCAGTACTTC. The chain links TRBV9 to TRBJ2-7, with TRBD2 identical over 16 bases. Looked up from germline, CDR1 is SGDLS and CDR2 is YYNGEE. The CDR3 is 20 amino acids. The J segment lost 8 bases and the V segment lost 3 bases, leaving 20 bases of the junction unmatched.

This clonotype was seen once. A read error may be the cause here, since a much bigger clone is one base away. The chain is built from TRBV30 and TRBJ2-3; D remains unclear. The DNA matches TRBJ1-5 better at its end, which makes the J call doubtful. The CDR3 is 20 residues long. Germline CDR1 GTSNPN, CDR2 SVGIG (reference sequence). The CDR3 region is CAWRSKGLAGGPRGTDTQHF. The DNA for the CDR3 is TGTGCCTGGAGGTCGAAAGGACTAGCGGGAGGACCCCGCGGCACAGATACGCAGCATTTT.

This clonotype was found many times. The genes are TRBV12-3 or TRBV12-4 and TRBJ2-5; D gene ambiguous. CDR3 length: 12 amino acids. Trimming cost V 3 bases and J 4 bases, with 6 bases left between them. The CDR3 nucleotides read TGTGCCAGCAGTTTTAGTGCAGAGACCCAGTACTTC. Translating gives CASSFSAETQYF.

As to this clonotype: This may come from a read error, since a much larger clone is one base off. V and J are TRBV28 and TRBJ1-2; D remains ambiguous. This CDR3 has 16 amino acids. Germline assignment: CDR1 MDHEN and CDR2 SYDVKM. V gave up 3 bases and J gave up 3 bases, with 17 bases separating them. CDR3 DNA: TGTGCCAGCAGTTTGGAGCTCGAGGACCGCTACTATGGCTACACCTTC. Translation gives CASSLELEDRYYGYTF.

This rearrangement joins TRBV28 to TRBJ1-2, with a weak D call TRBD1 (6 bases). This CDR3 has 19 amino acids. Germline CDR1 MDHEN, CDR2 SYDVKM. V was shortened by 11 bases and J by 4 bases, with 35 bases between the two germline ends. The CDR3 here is CAAEGGGNSWKVPFYGYTF. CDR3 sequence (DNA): TGTGCCGCCGAAGGGGGAGGAAACTCGTGGAAAGTTCCCTTCTATGGCTACACCTTC.

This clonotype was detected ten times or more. In DNA, the CDR3 is TGCAGCGTTGAAGGGTTGACTAGCGGAGCTCTAGCCAAAAACATTCAGTACTTC. It is translated as CSVEGLTSGALAKNIQYF. This sequence joins TRBV29-1 and TRBJ2-4, with TRBD2 matching 9 bases. Germline-derived CDR1 and CDR2 are SQVTM and ANQGSEA. The CDR3 contains 18 residues. The ends lost 1 base at V and 0 bases at J; junction bases unmatched: 10. Full variable domain (outside the CDR3, taken from reference TRBV29-1 and TRBJ2-4): SAVISQKPSRDICQRGTSLTIQCQVDSQVTMMFWYRQQPGQSLTLIATANQGSEATYESGFVIDKFPISRPNLTFSTLTVSNMSPEDSSIYLCSVEGLTSGALAKNIQYFGAGTRLSVL.

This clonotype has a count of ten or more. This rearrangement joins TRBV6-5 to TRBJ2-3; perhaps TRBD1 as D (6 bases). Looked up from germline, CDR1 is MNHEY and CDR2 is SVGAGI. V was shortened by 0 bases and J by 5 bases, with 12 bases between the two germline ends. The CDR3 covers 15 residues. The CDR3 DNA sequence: TGTGCCAGCAGTTACTCGATGGGGGCTGAAGATACGCAGTATTTT. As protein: CASSYSMGAEDTQYF.

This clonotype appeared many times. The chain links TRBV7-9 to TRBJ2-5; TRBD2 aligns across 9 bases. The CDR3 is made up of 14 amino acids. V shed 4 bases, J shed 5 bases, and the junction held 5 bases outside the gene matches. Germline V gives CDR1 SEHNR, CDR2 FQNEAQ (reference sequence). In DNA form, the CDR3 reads TGTGCCAGCAGCTCTGGGACTAGCAGTGAGACCCAGTACTTC. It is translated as CASSSGTSSETQYF.

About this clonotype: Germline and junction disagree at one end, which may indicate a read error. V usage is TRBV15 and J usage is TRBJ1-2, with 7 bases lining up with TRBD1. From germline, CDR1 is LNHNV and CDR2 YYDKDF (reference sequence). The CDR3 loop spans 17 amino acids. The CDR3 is CVTSSPPLQGWIAGYTF. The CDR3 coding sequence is TGTGTCACCAGCAGTCCCCCGCTACAGGGGTGGATTGCTGGCTACACCTTC.

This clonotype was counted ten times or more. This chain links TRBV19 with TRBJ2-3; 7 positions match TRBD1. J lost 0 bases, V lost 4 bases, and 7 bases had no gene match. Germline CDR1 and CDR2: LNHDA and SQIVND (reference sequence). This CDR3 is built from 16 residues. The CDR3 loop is CASSSPTGYSTDTQYF. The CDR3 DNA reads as TGTGCCAGTAGTAGCCCGACAGGGTATAGCACAGATACGCAGTATTTT.

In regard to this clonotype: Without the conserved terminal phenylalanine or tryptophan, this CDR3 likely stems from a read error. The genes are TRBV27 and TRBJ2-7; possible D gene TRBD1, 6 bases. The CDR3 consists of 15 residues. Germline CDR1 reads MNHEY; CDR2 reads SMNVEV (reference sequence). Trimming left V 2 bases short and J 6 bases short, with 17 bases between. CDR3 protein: CASSLGQRGFSEQYS. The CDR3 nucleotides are TGTGCCAGCAGTTTAGGACAGAGAGGGTTTTCCGAGCAGTACTCC.

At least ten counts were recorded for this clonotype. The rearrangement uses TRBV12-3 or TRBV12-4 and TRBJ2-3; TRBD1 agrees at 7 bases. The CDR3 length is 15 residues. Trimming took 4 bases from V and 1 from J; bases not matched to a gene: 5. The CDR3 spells CASSSPGQRTDTQYF. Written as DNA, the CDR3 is TGTGCCAGCAGTTCCCCGGGACAGCGCACAGATACGCAGTATTTT.

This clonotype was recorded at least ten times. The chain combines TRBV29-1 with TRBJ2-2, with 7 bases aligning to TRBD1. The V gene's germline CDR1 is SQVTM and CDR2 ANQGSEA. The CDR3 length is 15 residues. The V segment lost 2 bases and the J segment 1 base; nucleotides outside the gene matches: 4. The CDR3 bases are TGCAGCGTTGAAAAGGGGGCCGGGAACACCGGGGAGCTGTTTTTT. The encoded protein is CSVEKGAGNTGELFF.

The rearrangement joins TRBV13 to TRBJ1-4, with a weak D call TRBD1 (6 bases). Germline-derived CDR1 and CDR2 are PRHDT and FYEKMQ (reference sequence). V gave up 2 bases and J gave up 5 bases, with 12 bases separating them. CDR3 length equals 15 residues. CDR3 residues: CASSLRGQLNEKLFF. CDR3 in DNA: TGTGCCAGCAGCTTAAGGGGACAACTAAATGAAAAACTGTTTTTT.

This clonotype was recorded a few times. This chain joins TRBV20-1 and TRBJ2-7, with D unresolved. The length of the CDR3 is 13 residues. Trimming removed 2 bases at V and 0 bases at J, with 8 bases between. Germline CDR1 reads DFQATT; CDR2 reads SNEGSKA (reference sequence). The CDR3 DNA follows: TGCAGTGCTAGATTCCCCGGCTCCTACGAGCAGTACTTC. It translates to CSARFPGSYEQYF.

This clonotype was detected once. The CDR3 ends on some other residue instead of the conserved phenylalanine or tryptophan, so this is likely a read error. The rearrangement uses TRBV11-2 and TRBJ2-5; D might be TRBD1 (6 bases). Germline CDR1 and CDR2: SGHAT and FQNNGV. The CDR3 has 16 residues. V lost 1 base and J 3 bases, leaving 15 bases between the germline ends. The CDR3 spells CASSLGDFWTEETQYY. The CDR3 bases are TGTGCCAGCAGCTTAGGGGATTTTTGGACAGAAGAGACCCAGTACTAC.

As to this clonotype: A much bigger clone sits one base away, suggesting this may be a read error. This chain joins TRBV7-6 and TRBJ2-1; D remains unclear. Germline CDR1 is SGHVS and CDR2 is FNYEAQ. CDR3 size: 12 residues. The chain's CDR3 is CAGSPEGPVQFF. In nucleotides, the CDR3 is TGTGCCGGCAGCCCCGAAGGACCCGTGCAGTTCTTC.

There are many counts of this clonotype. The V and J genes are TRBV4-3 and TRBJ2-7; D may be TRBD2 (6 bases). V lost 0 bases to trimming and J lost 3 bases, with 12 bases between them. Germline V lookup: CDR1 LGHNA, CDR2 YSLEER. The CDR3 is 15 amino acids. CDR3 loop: CASSQEPGRVYEQYF. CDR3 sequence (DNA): TGCGCCAGCAGCCAAGAGCCCGGGAGAGTCTACGAGCAGTACTTC.

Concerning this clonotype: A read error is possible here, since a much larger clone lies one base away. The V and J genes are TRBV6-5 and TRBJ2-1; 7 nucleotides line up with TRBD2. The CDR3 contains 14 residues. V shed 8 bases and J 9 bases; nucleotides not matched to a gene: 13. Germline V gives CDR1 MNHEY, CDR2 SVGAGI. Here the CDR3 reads CASSYRTSRAEQFF. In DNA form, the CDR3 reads TGTGCCAGCTCGTATAGGACTAGTCGGGCTGAGCAGTTCTTC.